These 26 T cell receptor beta chains originate from one sample sequenced in a study of CD8 T cells in ankylosing spondylitis. Each CDR3 protein is one row after TCRdb ran MiXCR on the 5' RACE reads. The data show 200,000 to 250,000 distinct CDR3 sequences, roughly 26% seen once. Material for sequencing was blood, either unsorted or a sorted T cell fraction (not recorded which). The receptors come from a male donor with ankylosing spondylitis or in good health (not recorded which).

This clonotype was detected many times. The chain combines TRBV20-1 with TRBJ2-7; 10 positions match TRBD1. CDR1 DFQATT and CDR2 SNEGSKA come from the germline V gene (reference sequence). V lost 0 bases and J lost 13; bases outside the gene matches: 12. The CDR3 is 14 residues long. CDR3 residues: CSARDLGRDRGIYF. As DNA, the CDR3 is TGCAGTGCTAGAGATCTAGGTAGGGACAGGGGCATCTACTTC.

This clonotype occurred many times. The V gene is TRBV5-8, the J gene TRBJ1-6; no firm D call. CDR1 and CDR2 (germline): SGHTS, YDEGEE. The CDR3 has 13 residues. V lost 2 bases to trimming and J lost 7 bases, with 7 bases between them. Here the CDR3 DNA reads TGTGCCAGCAGCTTCCCGCTGAATTCACCCCTCCACTTT. This gives the protein CASSFPLNSPLHF.

V and J are TRBV12-3 or TRBV12-4 and TRBJ2-3; 7 bases are shared with TRBD2. The CDR3 spans 15 residues. Germline trimming cut 2 bases from V and 4 bases from J; bases unmatched to any gene: 6. The CDR3 DNA reads as TGTGCCAGCAGTTTACGGGCGGGAGATCCAGATACGCAGTATTTT. This sequence encodes CASSLRAGDPDTQYF.

This clonotype was observed a handful of times. Given a much more abundant clone one base away, this may be a read error. DNA of the CDR3: TGCAGTGCTAGTTTGGCGGATACGCAGTATTTT. Translated, it gives CSASLADTQYF. This chain links TRBV20-1 with TRBJ2-3; D not resolved. Germline V gene lookup returns CDR1 DFQATT and CDR2 SNEGSKA (reference sequence). Trimming cost V 3 bases and J 6 bases, with 7 bases left between them. This CDR3 has 11 amino acids.

The chain recombines TRBV29-1 with TRBJ2-2, with 7 bases fitting TRBD1. Germline assignment: CDR1 SQVTM and CDR2 ANQGSEA. The CDR3 contains 13 residues. With V trimmed by 6 bases and J by 5 bases, 6 bases remained unmatched. The CDR3 is CSVHRGRTGELFF. Written as DNA, the CDR3 is TGCAGCGTACACAGGGGTAGGACCGGGGAGCTGTTTTTT.

This rearrangement joins TRBV12-3 or TRBV12-4 to TRBJ2-3, with D unresolved. The CDR3 totals 13 residues. V lost 6 bases, J lost 2 bases, and 9 bases lay in between. The CDR3 sequence: CASRPPLTDTQYF. The CDR3 DNA follows: TGTGCCAGCAGGCCCCCCCTCACAGATACGCAGTATTTT.

The chain employs TRBV20-1 and TRBJ2-7; 7 bases are a match to TRBD1. This CDR3 has 14 residues. The trim removed 6 bases at V and 4 bases at J, leaving 12 bases unmatched. Germline values: CDR1 DFQATT, CDR2 SNEGSKA (reference sequence). The CDR3 DNA is TGCAGTGCGGAAACTCGACAGGGTTCGTACGAGCAGTACTTC. Encoded protein: CSAETRQGSYEQYF.

This clonotype was counted between two and nine times. J is TRBJ2-1 and V is TRBV12-3 or TRBV12-4; 10 nucleotides match TRBD2. The CDR3 has 14 amino acids. Germline trimming cut 7 bases from V and 8 bases from J; bases unmatched to any gene: 8. The CDR3 spells CASNVAGGRHEQFF. DNA for the CDR3: TGTGCCAGCAACGTAGCGGGAGGACGCCATGAGCAGTTCTTC.

The V gene is TRBV14, the J gene TRBJ2-7, with 9 bases that match TRBD1. CDR1 is SGHDN and CDR2 is FVKESK in the germline V gene. This CDR3 contains 15 residues. After removal of 4 bases from V and 3 bases from J, the junction contained 7 bases not matched to a gene. The CDR3 is CASSLGGTGLYEQYF. In DNA, the CDR3 is TGTGCCAGCAGCCTCGGCGGGACAGGGCTCTACGAGCAGTACTTC. Looking up the rest from reference TRBV14 and TRBJ2-7 gives the full variable domain: EAGVTQFPSHSVIEKGQTVTLRCDPISGHDNLYWYRRVMGKEIKFLLHFVKESKQDESGMPNNRFLAERTGGTYSTLKVQPAELEDSGVYFCASSLGGTGLYEQYFGPGTRLTVT.

V and J are TRBV29-1 and TRBJ2-7, with TRBD2 as a possible D gene (5 bases). V was shortened by 2 bases and J by 6 bases, with 11 bases between the two germline ends. Per germline, CDR1 SQVTM and CDR2 ANQGSEA. The CDR3 spans 12 residues. CDR3 sequence: CSVESSRGEQYF. The DNA of the CDR3 is TGCAGCGTTGAATCTAGCCGGGGCGAGCAGTACTTC.

The gene calls are TRBV6-1 and TRBJ2-7, with 10 bases fitting TRBD1. J lost 3 bases, V lost 5 bases, and 7 bases had no gene match. The CDR3 contains 15 residues. Germline CDR1 is MNHNS and CDR2 is SASEGT. This CDR3 reads CASSPPTGGIYEQYF. Here the CDR3 DNA reads TGTGCCAGCAGTCCTCCGACAGGGGGCATCTACGAGCAGTACTTC.

In its sample, this clonotype was seen a few times. The chain links TRBV6-5 to TRBJ1-6; no clear D gene. The CDR3 extends over 15 amino acids. The germline CDR1 and CDR2 sequences are MNHEY and SVGAGI. V was cut by 5 bases and J by 9 bases, with 17 bases left in between. CDR3 sequence reads: CASSHPTRDGSPLHF. The CDR3 coding sequence is TGTGCCAGCAGTCACCCAACAAGGGATGGTTCACCCCTCCACTTT.

The V call is TRBV20-1, the J call TRBJ2-3, with D maybe TRBD1 (5 bases). CDR1 is DFQATT and CDR2 is SNEGSKA in the germline V gene (reference sequence). V was pared by 6 bases and J by 3 bases, with 16 bases between. The CDR3 is made up of 14 amino acids. The CDR3 region has the DNA TGCAGTGCAAAGAAGCAGGGAACGACAGATACGCAGTATTTT. Its protein product is CSAKKQGTTDTQYF.

This clonotype was picked up many times. The chain has TRBV4-1 and TRBJ2-3; D unclear. V lost 1 base and J 4 bases, leaving 15 bases between the germline ends. Germline V gives CDR1 MGHRA, CDR2 YSYEKL. This CDR3 has 16 residues. CDR3 nucleotides: TGCGCCAGCAGCCAAGCTGGACCTCCCGTACCAGATACGCAGTATTTT. Residues: CASSQAGPPVPDTQYF.

Ten or more counts support this clonotype. V is TRBV10-3 and J is TRBJ2-1; 10 nucleotides agree with TRBD2. The CDR3 runs to 17 residues. Trimming took 4 bases from V and 4 from J; bases not matched to a gene: 10. In germline, CDR1 is ENHRY, CDR2 SYGVKD. CDR3 in DNA: TGTGCCATCAGTGGGACCCAGGGAGCGGGAGGGTACAATGAGCAGTTCTTC. Translation gives CAISGTQGAGGYNEQFF.

This clonotype was seen a few times. This sequence joins TRBV10-3 and TRBJ2-1; 9 nucleotides match TRBD2. The CDR3 consists of 17 residues. The germline V gene encodes CDR1 ENHRY and CDR2 SYGVKD. V was pared by 4 bases and J by 0 bases, with 7 bases of the junction left unmatched. Written as DNA, the CDR3 is TGTGCCATCAGTGGGGGTAGCGGGAGAGGCTCCTACAATGAGCAGTTCTTC. As protein: CAISGGSGRGSYNEQFF.

This sequence joins TRBV20-1 and TRBJ1-2; no definite D call. V was clipped by 1 base and J by 7 bases, with 16 bases between them. The CDR3 extends over 14 amino acids. CDR1 is DFQATT, CDR2 SNEGSKA, per germline (reference sequence). The CDR3: CSARVDKYESGYTF. CDR3 in DNA: TGCAGTGCTAGAGTTGACAAATACGAGAGTGGCTACACCTTC.

This clonotype was counted many times. The junction does not match germline at one end; this may be a read error. CDR3 residues: CASSLGNTDTQYF. The CDR3 nucleotides read TGTGCCAGCAGTTTAGGGAACACAGATACGCAGTATTTT. The chain employs TRBV5-1 and TRBJ2-3; no clear D gene. The germline gives CDR1 SGHRS, CDR2 YFSETQ. The CDR3 covers 13 residues.

This clonotype was observed many times. The chain couples TRBV5-1 to TRBJ2-7; D not resolved. The germline CDR1 and CDR2 sequences are SGHRS and YFSETQ. CDR3 length equals 15 residues. Trimming stripped 3 bases from V and 0 bases from J, with 13 bases between. CDR3 amino acids: CASSSAASSSYEQYF. The CDR3 nucleotides are TGCGCCAGCAGCTCCGCGGCGAGCTCCTCCTACGAGCAGTACTTC.

This chain uses TRBV20-1 with TRBJ2-1, with 12 bases matching TRBD2. The CDR3 totals 15 residues. Trimming at V came to 3 bases and at J to 5 bases, leaving 5 bases not matched to a gene. Germline CDR1 is DFQATT and CDR2 is SNEGSKA (reference sequence). This CDR3 is CSASITSGRNNEQFF. The CDR3 DNA reads TGCAGTGCTAGTATAACTAGCGGGAGGAACAATGAGCAGTTCTTC.

This clonotype occurred many times. The chain is built from TRBV7-2 and TRBJ1-4; D may be TRBD1 (6 bases). Trimming pared 5 bases from V and 8 bases from J, leaving 18 bases between. From germline, CDR1 is SGHTA and CDR2 FQGNSA. The CDR3 extends over 15 amino acids. The CDR3 coding sequence is TGTGCCAGCAGCCCGCTGGAGGGGGGCCGGGAAAAACTGTTTTTT. This translates into CASSPLEGGREKLFF.

The table lists this clonotype with many counts. The V gene is TRBV20-1, the J gene TRBJ2-5; a weak D match, TRBD2 (6 bases). The CDR3 extends over 15 amino acids. CDR1 and CDR2 (germline): DFQATT, SNEGSKA (reference sequence). Trimming cost V 6 bases and J 3 bases, with 20 bases left between them. The CDR3 coding sequence is TGCAGTGCCCAAGGCGGGAAAGGGACCAAAGAGACCCAGTACTTC. The encoded protein is CSAQGGKGTKETQYF.

This clonotype has at least ten counts. V gene TRBV9 combines with J gene TRBJ2-7; 7 bases align to TRBD2. Germline values: CDR1 SGDLS, CDR2 YYNGEE. This CDR3 is 15 amino acids long. The trim removed 4 bases at V and 5 bases at J, leaving 12 bases unmatched. This CDR3 is CASSPRGAGAHEQYF. CDR3 coding DNA: TGTGCCAGCAGCCCGCGAGGCGCGGGAGCCCACGAGCAGTACTTC. Full variable domain (rest looked up from reference TRBV9 and TRBJ2-7): DSGVTQTPKHLITATGQRVTLRCSPRSGDLSVYWYQQSLDQGLQFLIQYYNGEERAKGNILERFSAQQFPDLHSELNLSSLELGDSALYFCASSPRGAGAHEQYFGPGTRLTVT.

This clonotype was recorded many times. This chain links TRBV5-6 with TRBJ2-7; D may be TRBD2 (6 bases). V was cut by 0 bases and J by 6 bases, with 16 bases left in between. There are 15 residues in the CDR3. Germline V gene data show CDR1 as SGHDT and CDR2 as YYEEEE. The CDR3 here is CASSLVLRGLVEQYF. In nucleotides, the CDR3 is TGTGCCAGCAGCTTGGTTCTTCGGGGGTTGGTCGAGCAGTACTTC.

This clonotype was counted many times. The chain joins TRBV3-1 to TRBJ1-5, with a possible D match to TRBD1 (5 bases). CDR3 length: 12 amino acids. The germline CDR1 and CDR2 sequences are LGHDT and YNNKEL (reference sequence). Trimming took 1 base from V and 11 from J, leaving 9 bases between them. CDR3 region: CASSQGGRAQHF. The CDR3 DNA follows: TGTGCCAGCAGCCAAGGGGGCAGGGCCCAGCATTTT.

As for this clonotype: At one of its ends the junction is not consistent with the germline gene, which may arise from a read error. The chain carries TRBV20-1 and TRBJ2-3, with D perhaps assigned TRBD1 or TRBD2 (5 bases each). The CDR3 has 17 amino acids. From germline, CDR1 is DFQATT and CDR2 SNEGSKA (reference sequence). The CDR3: CCARGINRGETTDTQYF. The CDR3 DNA is TGCTGTGCTAGAGGTATAAATCGAGGGGAGACCACAGATACGCAGTATTTT.